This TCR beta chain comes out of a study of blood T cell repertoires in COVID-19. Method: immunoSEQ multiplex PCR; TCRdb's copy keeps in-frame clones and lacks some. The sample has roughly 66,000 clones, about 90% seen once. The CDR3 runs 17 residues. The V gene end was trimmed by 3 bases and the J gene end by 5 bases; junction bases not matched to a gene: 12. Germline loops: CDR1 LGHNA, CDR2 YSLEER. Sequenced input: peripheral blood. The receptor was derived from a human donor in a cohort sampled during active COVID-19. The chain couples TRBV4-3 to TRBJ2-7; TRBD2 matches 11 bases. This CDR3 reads CASSHGSGRAYRDEQYF. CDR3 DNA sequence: TGCGCCAGCAGCCACGGTAGCGGGAGGGCTTATCGGGACGAGCAGTACTTC.